This section outlines one TCR beta chain sequence together with its context. Generated by immunoSEQ multiplex PCR, the TCRdb table keeps only in-frame clones and is missing some. Altogether about 81,000 clones are present, 90% to 97% being singletons, with the ten largest covering around 0.2%. This sample was taken from a study of technical replicates of blood from several donors. V lost 6 bases and J lost 0; bases outside the gene matches: 4. The germline V gene encodes CDR1 SNHLY and CDR2 FYNNEI. The CDR3 loop spans 14 amino acids. The chain employs TRBV2 and TRBJ2-7, with 8 bases that match TRBD1. The sequenced material came from T cells isolated from PBMCs. The sequence was obtained from a human donor in good health. Written as DNA, the CDR3 is TGTGCCAGCAGGAGACAGGGGCCCTCCTACGAGCAGTACTTC. Amino acids: CASRRQGPSYEQYF.